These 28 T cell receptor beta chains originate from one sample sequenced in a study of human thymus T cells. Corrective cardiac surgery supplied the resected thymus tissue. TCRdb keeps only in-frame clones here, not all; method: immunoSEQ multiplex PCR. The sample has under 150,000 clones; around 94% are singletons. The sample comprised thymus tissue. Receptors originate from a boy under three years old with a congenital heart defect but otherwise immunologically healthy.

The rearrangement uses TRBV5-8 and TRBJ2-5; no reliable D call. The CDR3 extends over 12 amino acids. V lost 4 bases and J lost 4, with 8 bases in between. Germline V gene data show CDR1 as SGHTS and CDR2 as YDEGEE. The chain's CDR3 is CASSPKRETQYF. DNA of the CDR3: TGTGCCAGCAGCCCCAAGCGAGAGACCCAGTACTTC.

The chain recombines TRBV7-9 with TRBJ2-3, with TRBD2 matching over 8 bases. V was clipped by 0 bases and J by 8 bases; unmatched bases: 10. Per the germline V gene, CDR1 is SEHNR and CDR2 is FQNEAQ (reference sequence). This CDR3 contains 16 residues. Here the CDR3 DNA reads TGTGCCAGCAGCTTAGCGGTGGCGGGGGGCTCTCCTACGCAGTATTTT. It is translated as CASSLAVAGGSPTQYF.

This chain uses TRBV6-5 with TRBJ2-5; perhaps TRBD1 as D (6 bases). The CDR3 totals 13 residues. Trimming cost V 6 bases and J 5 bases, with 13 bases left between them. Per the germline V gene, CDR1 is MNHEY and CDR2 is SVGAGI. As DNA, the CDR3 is TGTGCCAGCAGCCCCGGGACATTGGAGACCCAGTACTTC. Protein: CASSPGTLETQYF.

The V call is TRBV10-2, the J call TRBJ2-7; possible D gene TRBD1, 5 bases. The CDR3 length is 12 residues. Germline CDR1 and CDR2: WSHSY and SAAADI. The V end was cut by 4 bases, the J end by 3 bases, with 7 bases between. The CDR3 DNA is TGCGCCAGCAGTGGAACAGGCTACGAGCAGTACTTC. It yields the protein CASSGTGYEQYF.

The DNA for the CDR3 is TGCGCCAGCAGCTACGACCCTCGAGAGACCCAGTACTTC. Protein product: CASSYDPRETQYF. The chain joins TRBV4-1 to TRBJ2-5; D gene ambiguous. V was trimmed by 5 bases and J by 4 bases, leaving 11 bases between them. The CDR3 runs 13 residues. Germline lookup yields CDR1 MGHRA and CDR2 YSYEKL.

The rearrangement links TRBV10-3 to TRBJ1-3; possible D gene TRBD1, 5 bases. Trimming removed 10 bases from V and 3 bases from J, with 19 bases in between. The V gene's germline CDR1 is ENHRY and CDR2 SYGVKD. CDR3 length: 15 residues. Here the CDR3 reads CATLGPAVGGNTIYF. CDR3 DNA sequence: TGTGCCACCCTGGGACCCGCCGTGGGTGGAAACACCATATATTTT.

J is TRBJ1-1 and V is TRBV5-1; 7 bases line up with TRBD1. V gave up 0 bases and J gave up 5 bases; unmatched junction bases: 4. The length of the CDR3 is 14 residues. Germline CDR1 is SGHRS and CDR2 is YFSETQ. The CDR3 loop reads CASSLGQGCTEAFF. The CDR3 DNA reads TGCGCCAGCAGCTTGGGACAGGGATGTACTGAAGCTTTCTTT.

CDR3 protein: CASRDRGGSYNEQFF. The CDR3 DNA reads as TGTGCCAGCAGGGACAGGGGGGGCTCCTACAATGAGCAGTTCTTC. The chain combines TRBV6-5 with TRBJ2-1; 10 bases map to TRBD1. V shed 6 bases and J 0 bases; nucleotides not matched to a gene: 2. CDR1 is MNHEY and CDR2 is SVGAGI in the germline V gene. The CDR3 consists of 15 residues.

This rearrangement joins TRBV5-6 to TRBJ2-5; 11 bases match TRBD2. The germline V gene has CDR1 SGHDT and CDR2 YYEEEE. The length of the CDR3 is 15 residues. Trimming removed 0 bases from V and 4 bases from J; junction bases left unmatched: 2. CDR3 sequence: CASSLGLAGTETQYF. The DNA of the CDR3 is TGTGCCAGCAGCTTGGGACTAGCGGGGACAGAGACCCAGTACTTC.

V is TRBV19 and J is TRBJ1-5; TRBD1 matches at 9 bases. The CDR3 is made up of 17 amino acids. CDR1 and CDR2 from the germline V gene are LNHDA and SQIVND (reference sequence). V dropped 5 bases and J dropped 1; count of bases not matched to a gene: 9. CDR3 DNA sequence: TGTGCCAGTAGTCTCCGGGACAGGGTCGAAAGCAATCAGCCCCAGCATTTT. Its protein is CASSLRDRVESNQPQHF. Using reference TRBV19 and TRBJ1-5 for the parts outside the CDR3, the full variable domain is DGGITQSPKYLFRKEGQNVTLSCEQNLNHDAMYWYRQDPGQGLRLIYYSQIVNDFQKGDIAEGYSVSREKKESFPLTVTSAQKNPTAFYLCASSLRDRVESNQPQHFGDGTRLSIL.

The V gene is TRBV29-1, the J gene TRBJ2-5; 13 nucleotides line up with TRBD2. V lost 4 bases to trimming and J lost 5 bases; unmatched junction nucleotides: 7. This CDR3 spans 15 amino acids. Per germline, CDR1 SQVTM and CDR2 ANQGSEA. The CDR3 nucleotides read TGCAGCGTTGGCACTAGCGGGGGGGCACGGGAGACCCAGTACTTC. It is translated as CSVGTSGGARETQYF.

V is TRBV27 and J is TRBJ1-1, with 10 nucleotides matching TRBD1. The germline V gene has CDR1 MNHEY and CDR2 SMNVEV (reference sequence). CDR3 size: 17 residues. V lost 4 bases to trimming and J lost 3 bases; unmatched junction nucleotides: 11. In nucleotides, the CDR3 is TGTGCCAGCAGTTCGACCGGGACAGGGGTGCCGGACACTGAAGCTTTCTTT. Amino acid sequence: CASSSTGTGVPDTEAFF.

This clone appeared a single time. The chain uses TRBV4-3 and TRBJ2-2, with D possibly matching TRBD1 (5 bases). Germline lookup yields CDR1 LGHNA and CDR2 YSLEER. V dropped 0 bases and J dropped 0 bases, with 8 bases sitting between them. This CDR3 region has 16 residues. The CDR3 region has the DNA TGCGCCAGCAGCCAAGATAAGGGGACGAACACCGGGGAGCTGTTTTTT. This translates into CASSQDKGTNTGELFF.

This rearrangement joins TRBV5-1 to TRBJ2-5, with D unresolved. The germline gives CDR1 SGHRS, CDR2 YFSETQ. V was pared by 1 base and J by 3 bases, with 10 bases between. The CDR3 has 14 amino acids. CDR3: CASSLFNSKETQYF. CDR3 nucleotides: TGCGCCAGCAGCTTGTTTAATAGTAAAGAGACCCAGTACTTC.

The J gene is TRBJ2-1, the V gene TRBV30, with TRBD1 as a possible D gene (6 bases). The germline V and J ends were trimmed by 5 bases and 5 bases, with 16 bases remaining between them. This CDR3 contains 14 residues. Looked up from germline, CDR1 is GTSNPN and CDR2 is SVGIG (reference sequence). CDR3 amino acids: CAWGDRQGHNEQFF. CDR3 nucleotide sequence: TGTGCCTGGGGTGACAGGCAAGGGCACAATGAGCAGTTCTTC.

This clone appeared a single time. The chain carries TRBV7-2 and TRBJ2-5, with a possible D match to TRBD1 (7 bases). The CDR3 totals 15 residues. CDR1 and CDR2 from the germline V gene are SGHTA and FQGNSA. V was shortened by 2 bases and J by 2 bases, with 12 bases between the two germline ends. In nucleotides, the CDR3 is TGTGCCAGCAGCTTAAGGTCAGGGGGGCAAGAGACCCAGTACTTC. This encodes CASSLRSGGQETQYF. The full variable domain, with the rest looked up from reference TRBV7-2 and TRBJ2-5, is GAGVSQSPSNKVTEKGKDVELRCDPISGHTALYWYRQSLGQGLEFLIYFQGNSAPDKSGLPSDRFSAERTGGSVSTLTIQRTQQEDSAVYLCASSLRSGGQETQYFGPGTRLLVL.

CDR3 bases: TGTGCCAGCAGTTTCGGGGGGGACTCCTACGAGCAGTACTTC. Its protein product is CASSFGGDSYEQYF. The rearrangement uses TRBV27 and TRBJ2-7; 8 bases match TRBD2. Trimming cost V 3 bases and J 0 bases; bases outside gene matches: 1. This CDR3 is 14 amino acids long. CDR1 is MNHEY and CDR2 is SMNVEV in the germline V gene (reference sequence).

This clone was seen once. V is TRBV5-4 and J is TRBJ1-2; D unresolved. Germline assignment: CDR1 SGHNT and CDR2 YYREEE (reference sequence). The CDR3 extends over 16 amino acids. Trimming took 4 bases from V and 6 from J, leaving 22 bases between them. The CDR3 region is CASSPPGFKTGHGYTF. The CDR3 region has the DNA TGTGCCAGCAGCCCGCCGGGGTTCAAAACCGGGCATGGCTACACCTTC.

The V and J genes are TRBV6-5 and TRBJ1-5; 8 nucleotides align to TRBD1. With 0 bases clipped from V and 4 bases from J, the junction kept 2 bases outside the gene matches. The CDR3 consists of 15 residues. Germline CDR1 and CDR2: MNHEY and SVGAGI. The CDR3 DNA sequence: TGTGCCAGCAGTTACTCGACAGGGGTTAATCAGCCCCAGCATTTT. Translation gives CASSYSTGVNQPQHF.

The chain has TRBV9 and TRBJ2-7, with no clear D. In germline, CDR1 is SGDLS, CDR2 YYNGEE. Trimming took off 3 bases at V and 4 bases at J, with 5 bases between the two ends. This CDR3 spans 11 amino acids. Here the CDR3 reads CASSDEYEQYF. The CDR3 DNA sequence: TGTGCCAGCAGCGACGAATACGAGCAGTACTTC.

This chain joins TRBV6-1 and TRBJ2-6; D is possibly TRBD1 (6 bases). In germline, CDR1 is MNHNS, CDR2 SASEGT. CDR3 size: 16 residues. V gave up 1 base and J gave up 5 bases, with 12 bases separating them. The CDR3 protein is CASSEGGGLRANVLTF. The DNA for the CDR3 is TGTGCCAGCAGTGAAGGTGGGGGCTTAAGGGCCAACGTCCTGACTTTC.

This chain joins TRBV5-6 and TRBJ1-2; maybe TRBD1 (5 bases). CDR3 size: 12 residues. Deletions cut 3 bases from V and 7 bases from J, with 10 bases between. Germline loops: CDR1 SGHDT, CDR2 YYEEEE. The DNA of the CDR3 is TGTGCCAGCAGCTCGGCAAGGGGTGGCTACACCTTC. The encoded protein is CASSSARGGYTF. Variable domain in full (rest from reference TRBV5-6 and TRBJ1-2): DAGVTQSPTHLIKTRGQQVTLRCSPKSGHDTVSWYQQALGQGPQFIFQYYEEEERQRGNFPDRFSGHQFPNYSSELNVNALLLGDSALYLCASSSARGGYTFGSGTRLTVV.

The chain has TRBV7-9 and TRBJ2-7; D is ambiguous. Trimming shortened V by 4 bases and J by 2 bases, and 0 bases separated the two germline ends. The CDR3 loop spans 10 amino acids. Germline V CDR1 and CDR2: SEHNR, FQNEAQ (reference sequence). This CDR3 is CASSSYEQYF. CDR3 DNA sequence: TGTGCCAGCAGCTCCTACGAGCAGTACTTC.

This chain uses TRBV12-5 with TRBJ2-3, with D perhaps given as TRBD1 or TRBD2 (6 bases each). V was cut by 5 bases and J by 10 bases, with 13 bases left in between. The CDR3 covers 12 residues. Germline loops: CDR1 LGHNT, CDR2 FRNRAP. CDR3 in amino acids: CASGPEGGPQYF. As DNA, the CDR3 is TGTGCTAGTGGTCCCGAGGGGGGCCCGCAGTATTTT.

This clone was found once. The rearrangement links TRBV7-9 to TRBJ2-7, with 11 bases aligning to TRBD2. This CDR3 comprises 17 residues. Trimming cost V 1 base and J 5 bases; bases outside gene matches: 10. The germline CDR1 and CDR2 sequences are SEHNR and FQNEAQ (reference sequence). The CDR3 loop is CASSLGVAGGQVHEQYF. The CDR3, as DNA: TGTGCCAGCAGCTTAGGTGTAGCGGGGGGGCAGGTCCACGAGCAGTACTTC.

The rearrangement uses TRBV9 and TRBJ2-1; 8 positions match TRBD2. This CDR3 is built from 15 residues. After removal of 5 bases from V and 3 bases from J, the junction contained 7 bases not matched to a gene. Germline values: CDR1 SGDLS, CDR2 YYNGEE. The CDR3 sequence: CASSPSGGHYNEQFF. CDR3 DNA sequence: TGTGCCAGCAGTCCCAGCGGGGGCCACTACAATGAGCAGTTCTTC.

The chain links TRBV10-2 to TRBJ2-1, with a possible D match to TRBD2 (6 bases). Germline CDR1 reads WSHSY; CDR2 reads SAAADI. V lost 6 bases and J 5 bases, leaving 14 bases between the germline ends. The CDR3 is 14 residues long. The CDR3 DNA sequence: TGCGCCAGCAGGAGTAGCGGCCCTCACAATGAGCAGTTCTTC. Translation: CASRSSGPHNEQFF.

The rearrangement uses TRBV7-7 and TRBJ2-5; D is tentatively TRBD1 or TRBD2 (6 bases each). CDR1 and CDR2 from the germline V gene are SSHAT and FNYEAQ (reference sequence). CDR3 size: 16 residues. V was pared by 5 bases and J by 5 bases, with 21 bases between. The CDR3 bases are TGTGCCAGCAGCCGGGGCACGCCGGGGGCGGGGGAGACCCAGTACTTC. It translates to CASSRGTPGAGETQYF.